This section outlines one TCR beta chain sequence together with its context. Its target is not known. This sample is part of a study of cytomegalovirus exposure and HLA in healthy donors. Regarding the study as a whole: Most sequenced TCRs were rare (though some public TCRs occurred in many donors).

It was with 60 Vbeta and 13 Jbeta primers that the PCR ran. The authors' processing: Among the unique TCR beta chains that a later analysis counted, about 81 million in all, roughly 10 million were shared. Only in-frame clones appear in the TCRdb table, and some are missing; sequencing was by immunoSEQ multiplex PCR. V, J and clone size were drawn from that table, and D and trimming were deduced from the DNA. Here the sample spans 150,000 or so clones, roughly 80% being singletons. This clonotype originated in a man between 18 and 35 years old in good health and CMV-seropositive. Source material: PBMCs.

The CDR3 loop reads CASSFETSGRANTQYF. The CDR3 coding sequence is TGTGCCAGCAGTTTCGAGACTAGCGGGAGGGCAAATACGCAGTATTTT. This chain links TRBV6-5 with TRBJ2-3, with 14 bases matching TRBD2. Looked up from germline, CDR1 is MNHEY and CDR2 is SVGAGI. J gave up 7 bases and V 4 bases, and 7 bases lay outside the gene matches. This CDR3 spans 16 amino acids.